The next 14 T cell receptor beta chains were all read from a single sample in a study of cytomegalovirus exposure and HLA in healthy donors. The study ran its PCR with 60 Vbeta and 13 Jbeta primers. Libraries were prepared by immunoSEQ multiplex PCR; TCRdb keeps only in-frame clonotypes and omits some of them. The repertoire has about 120,000 clones, approximately 78% of them found once; the top ten carry roughly 3.5%. The sequencing sample was made of PBMCs. Receptors were obtained from a woman aged 30 to 39 in good health and CMV-seropositive.

The chain combines TRBV11-2 with TRBJ2-7, with D perhaps matching TRBD2 (5 bases). V lost 7 bases to trimming and J lost 6 bases, with 19 bases between them. The germline V gene encodes CDR1 SGHAT and CDR2 FQNNGV. The length of the CDR3 is 14 residues. CDR3 nucleotides: TGTGCCAGCACCGAGGGTCGTGCATTTCGCGAGCAGTACTTC. It specifies CASTEGRAFREQYF.

The genes are TRBV29-1 and TRBJ2-5, with 11 bases that match TRBD2. The CDR3 has 14 amino acids. Germline values: CDR1 SQVTM, CDR2 ANQGSEA. Losses at the gene ends were 4 bases for V and 5 bases for J; bases not matched to a gene: 6. CDR3 amino acids: CSVVAGGPEETQYF. The CDR3 DNA follows: TGCAGCGTTGTAGCGGGGGGGCCCGAGGAGACCCAGTACTTC.

This rearrangement joins TRBV7-3 to TRBJ2-1; tentative D call: TRBD1 (5 bases). This CDR3 contains 16 residues. Germline loops: CDR1 SGHTA, CDR2 FQGTGA. Trimming removed 5 bases at V and 4 bases at J, with 18 bases between. The CDR3 region has the DNA TGTGCCAGCAGCCCGATTGGGGCCCTGCCTTACAATGAGCAGTTCTTC. This encodes CASSPIGALPYNEQFF.

This chain connects TRBV28 to TRBJ1-6, with a possible D match to TRBD1 (6 bases). Germline V CDR1 and CDR2: MDHEN, SYDVKM. Trimming took off 3 bases at V and 7 bases at J, with 10 bases between the two ends. The CDR3 covers 14 residues. This chain's CDR3 is CASSLQGSNSPLHF. CDR3 nucleotides: TGTGCCAGCAGTTTGCAGGGGTCGAATTCACCCCTCCACTTT.

This sequence joins TRBV6-5 and TRBJ2-7; 8 bases are a match to TRBD2. There are 15 residues in the CDR3. Losses at the gene ends were 6 bases for V and 0 bases for J; bases not matched to a gene: 7. Germline V gene sequence: CDR1 MNHEY, CDR2 SVGAGI. CDR3: CASSHTGGASYEQYF. The CDR3 DNA sequence: TGTGCCAGCAGCCACACGGGGGGGGCCTCCTACGAGCAGTACTTC.

The chain is built from TRBV5-6 and TRBJ2-5; D perhaps matches TRBD1 (5 bases). There are 13 residues in the CDR3. V gave up 2 bases and J gave up 4 bases, with 9 bases separating them. Germline V gene sequence: CDR1 SGHDT, CDR2 YYEEEE. CDR3 bases: TGTGCCAGCAGCTTATTTAGGGGAGAGACCCAGTACTTC. Translation: CASSLFRGETQYF. The full variable domain, with the rest looked up from reference TRBV5-6 and TRBJ2-5, is DAGVTQSPTHLIKTRGQQVTLRCSPKSGHDTVSWYQQALGQGPQFIFQYYEEEERQRGNFPDRFSGHQFPNYSSELNVNALLLGDSALYLCASSLFRGETQYFGPGTRLLVL.

This chain uses TRBV9 with TRBJ2-5, with 9 nucleotides matching TRBD2. CDR1 SGDLS and CDR2 YYNGEE come from the germline V gene. This CDR3 is built from 16 residues. Trimming at V came to 0 bases and at J to 5 bases, leaving 8 bases not matched to a gene. The CDR3 DNA sequence: TGTGCCAGCAGCGTAGCAGGCGGGGGGGCCGGGGAGACCCAGTACTTC. Amino acid sequence: CASSVAGGGAGETQYF.

The chain is built from TRBV19 and TRBJ1-4; 9 positions match TRBD1. Per germline, CDR1 LNHDA and CDR2 SQIVND (reference sequence). V dropped 4 bases and J dropped 6; count of bases not matched to a gene: 3. The CDR3 is made up of 14 amino acids. The CDR3 protein is CASSTGQGHEKLFF. In nucleotides, the CDR3 is TGTGCCAGTAGTACGGGACAGGGACATGAAAAACTGTTTTTT.

The CDR3 region is CASSFRTGRASGTDTQYF. For the CDR3, the DNA is TGTGCCAGCAGTTTCAGGACAGGTAGAGCCTCCGGCACAGATACGCAGTATTTT. The chain employs TRBV27 and TRBJ2-3, with 7 bases fitting TRBD1. The V gene's germline CDR1 is MNHEY and CDR2 SMNVEV (reference sequence). The CDR3 covers 18 residues. J gave up 1 base and V 3 bases, and 13 bases lay outside the gene matches.

The J gene is TRBJ2-5, the V gene TRBV30; perhaps TRBD1 as D (6 bases). With 3 bases removed from V and 9 bases from J, the gap between germline ends came to 17 bases. CDR1 is GTSNPN and CDR2 is SVGIG in the germline V gene (reference sequence). This CDR3 spans 13 amino acids. CDR3 residues: CAWRVLQGGAQYF. In DNA, the CDR3 is TGTGCCTGGAGGGTGCTACAGGGTGGGGCCCAGTACTTC.

This chain connects TRBV11-2 to TRBJ2-1, with 7 nucleotides matching TRBD1. The CDR3 length is 16 residues. V dropped 7 bases and J dropped 7; count of bases not matched to a gene: 16. CDR1 is SGHAT, CDR2 FQNNGV, per germline. CDR3 nucleotides: TGTGCCAGCACCAAAAAGGGAGCAGGGGGTTCGAATGAGCAGTTCTTC. Translating it yields CASTKKGAGGSNEQFF.

V is TRBV27 and J is TRBJ1-2; no clear D. Germline assignment: CDR1 MNHEY and CDR2 SMNVEV (reference sequence). Trimming shortened V by 5 bases and J by 4 bases, and 23 bases separated the two germline ends. The CDR3 has 17 residues. CDR3 amino acids: CASSIDHAIARFYGYTF. The CDR3 nucleotides are TGTGCCAGCAGTATAGATCACGCAATCGCGCGATTCTATGGCTACACCTTC.

The V gene is TRBV5-6, the J gene TRBJ2-7; D unresolved. Trimming removed 1 base from V and 5 bases from J, with 10 bases in between. This CDR3 comprises 13 residues. CDR1 and CDR2 from the germline V gene are SGHDT and YYEEEE. The CDR3: CASSLFPVDEQYF. The CDR3 DNA sequence: TGTGCCAGCAGCTTGTTCCCCGTAGACGAGCAGTACTTC.

The rearrangement uses TRBV6-6 and TRBJ1-4, with 9 bases matching TRBD1. V dropped 8 bases and J dropped 7; count of bases not matched to a gene: 14. The CDR3 has 16 amino acids. CDR1 and CDR2 from the germline V gene are MNHNY and SVGAGI (reference sequence). DNA for the CDR3: TGTGCCAGCGGCCAAATCCCGGGACAGGGAACTGAAAAACTGTTTTTT. Its protein is CASGQIPGQGTEKLFF.